A selection of T cell receptor beta chains follows, all from one sample in a study of blood T cell repertoires in COVID-19. Profiling relied on immunoSEQ multiplex PCR, and the TCRdb table lists in-frame clones only, not all of them. The table lists 95,000 to 150,000 clones, roughly 77% of them singletons, with roughly 17% in the top ten. The sequenced material came from peripheral blood. The source is a man in his 60s with active or convalescent COVID-19. Both conserved end residues are part of each CDR3. The order of the fields is D gene, V gene, J gene, clone size, CDR3 protein, CDR3 DNA. D genes are given only for firm matches. Some rows mark clone size as missing; the rest say once, few, many or name a class of expanded clone.

TRBD1	TRBV2	TRBJ2-7	.	CASSKDRSSSYEQYF	TGTGCCAGCAGTAAGGACAGGTCAAGCTCCTACGAGCAGTACTTC
.	TRBV3-1/TRBV3-2	TRBJ2-7	.	CASSQIPGVYEQYF	TGTGCCAGCAGCCAGATCCCCGGGGTCTACGAGCAGTACTTC
.	TRBV19	TRBJ1-5	.	CASSTVGGTALVQHF	TGTGCCAGTAGTACGGTCGGCGGGACGGCTCTAGTCCAGCATTTT
.	TRBV29-1	TRBJ2-1	.	CSVERGSSYNEQFF	TGCAGCGTTGAAAGGGGGAGCTCCTACAATGAGCAGTTCTTC
.	TRBV11-3	TRBJ2-7	.	CASSLLAGEQYF	TGTGCCAGCAGCTTATTGGCAGGCGAGCAGTACTTC
TRBD2	TRBV2	TRBJ2-7	.	CASKEESSGRYEQYF	TGTGCCAGCAAGGAAGAGAGTAGCGGGAGGTACGAGCAGTACTTC
TRBD2	TRBV11-1	TRBJ2-1	.	CASSLEGGPNNEQFF	TGTGCCAGCAGCTTGGAGGGAGGGCCCAACAATGAGCAGTTCTTC
.	TRBV10-3	TRBJ1-2	.	CAISNTLGQNYGYTF	TGTGCCATCAGTAATACTCTTGGACAGAACTATGGCTACACCTTC
.	TRBV5-5	TRBJ1-2	.	CASSLDLSYGYTF	TGTGCCAGCAGCTTGGACTTATCCTATGGCTACACCTTC
.	TRBV28	TRBJ2-5	.	CASKIGGQRKGETQYF	TGTGCCAGCAAAATAGGAGGGCAGCGAAAAGGAGAGACCCAGTACTTC
.	TRBV6-4	TRBJ2-6	.	CASSDSGGLGANVLTF	TGTGCCAGCAGTGACTCGGGGGGGCTTGGGGCCAACGTCCTGACTTTC
TRBD1	TRBV25-1	TRBJ1-4	.	CASSEQGGTNEKLFF	TGTGCCAGCAGTGAACAGGGGGGCACTAATGAAAAACTGTTTTTT
.	TRBV7-9	TRBJ2-2	once	CASTDLAAGELFF	TGTGCCAGCACCGACTTAGCGGCCGGGGAGCTGTTTTTT
TRBD2	TRBV7-2	TRBJ2-1	.	CASTFLAGVVSQFF	TGTGCCAGCACTTTCTTAGCGGGAGTGGTCTCGCAGTTCTTC
TRBD1	TRBV29-1	TRBJ2-5	.	CSVAMGQKETQYF	TGCAGCGTTGCTATGGGACAGAAAGAGACCCAGTACTTC
TRBD1	TRBV4-1	TRBJ1-4	many	CASSQELRQGREKLFF	TGCGCCAGCAGCCAAGAATTGAGACAGGGTCGCGAAAAACTGTTTTTT
.	TRBV29-1	TRBJ1-1	.	CSVETGGPTEAFF	TGCAGCGTTGAAACCGGAGGACCCACTGAAGCTTTCTTT
.	TRBV28	TRBJ1-2	.	CASSLAGVANYGYTF	TGTGCCAGCAGTCTCGCTGGAGTTGCCAACTATGGCTACACCTTC
.	TRBV5-1	TRBJ1-2	few	CASSPDGGPYNYGYTF	TGCGCCAGCAGCCCGGACGGCGGGCCTTATAACTATGGCTACACCTTC
TRBD2	TRBV5-1	TRBJ2-4	.	CASSLAISGSGIQYF	TGCGCCAGCAGCTTGGCCATTAGCGGGAGTGGCATTCAGTACTTC
.	TRBV28	TRBJ2-5	.	CASSFSQETQYF	TGTGCCAGCAGTTTCTCCCAAGAGACCCAGTACTTC
TRBD1	TRBV28	TRBJ2-3	.	CASGTDRVLDTQYF	TGTGCCTCCGGGACGGACAGGGTTCTTGATACGCAGTATTTT
TRBD2	TRBV28	TRBJ2-4	.	CASAGTSGRQNIQYF	TGTGCCAGCGCCGGGACTAGCGGGAGACAAAACATTCAGTACTTC
TRBD1	TRBV5-1	TRBJ1-1	.	CASNPVSRGSTEAFF	TGCGCCAGCAACCCGGTCTCCAGGGGGAGCACTGAAGCTTTCTTT
TRBD2	TRBV5-5	TRBJ2-7	many	CASSLAAAGVYEQYF	TGTGCCAGCAGCTTGGCTGCAGCGGGAGTGTACGAGCAGTACTTC
TRBD2	TRBV19	TRBJ2-3	.	CASRLAGGNTQYF	TGTGCCAGTAGACTAGCGGGAGGGAATACGCAGTATTTT
TRBD1	TRBV29-1	TRBJ2-7	.	CSVSRDSYEQYF	TGCAGCGTCTCCCGGGACAGCTACGAGCAGTACTTC
.	TRBV15	TRBJ2-1	.	CATSTTGLYNEQFF	TGTGCCACCAGCACCACTGGACTCTACAATGAGCAGTTCTTC
.	TRBV6-2/TRBV6-3	TRBJ2-7	.	CASSKQGGEQYF	TGTGCCAGCAGCAAACAGGGTGGCGAGCAGTACTTC
TRBD2	TRBV4-1	TRBJ2-1	.	CASSPSGRAGEQFF	TGCGCCAGCAGCCCTAGCGGGAGGGCCGGTGAGCAGTTCTTC
TRBD2	TRBV11-3	TRBJ2-3	.	CASGTSGYDTQYF	TGTGCCAGCGGGACTAGCGGATATGATACGCAGTATTTT
.	TRBV12-3/TRBV12-4	TRBJ2-7	.	CASSFEQAYEQYF	TGTGCCAGCAGTTTCGAACAGGCCTACGAGCAGTACTTC
.	TRBV4-3	TRBJ2-7	.	CASSQYTESSYEQYF	TGCGCCAGCAGCCAATACACAGAGAGCTCCTACGAGCAGTACTTC
.	TRBV6-2/TRBV6-3	TRBJ1-2	once	CASSYEGRGYTF	TGTGCCAGCAGTTACGAGGGCCGAGGCTACACCTTC
.	TRBV28	TRBJ2-1	.	CASSSLDRRGHEQFF	TGTGCCAGCAGTTCCCTGGACAGGAGGGGCCATGAGCAGTTCTTC
TRBD1	TRBV27	TRBJ2-7	.	CASSFLGTDSYEQYF	TGTGCCAGCAGTTTCCTCGGGACAGACTCCTACGAGCAGTACTTC
TRBD2	TRBV5-1	TRBJ2-3	once	CASSARAGGPDTQYF	TGCGCCAGCAGCGCCCGAGCGGGAGGGCCAGATACGCAGTATTTT
TRBD2	TRBV7-8	TRBJ2-3	.	CASSVSGPRNTQYF	TGTGCCAGCAGCGTTAGCGGGCCAAGGAATACGCAGTATTTT
.	TRBV28	TRBJ2-3	.	CASSLLGRDTQYF	TGTGCCAGCAGTTTATTGGGGCGTGATACGCAGTATTTT
.	TRBV7-8	TRBJ1-5	.	CASSLLGLNSNQPQHF	TGTGCCAGCAGCTTATTGGGACTGAATAGCAATCAGCCCCAGCATTTT
.	TRBV5-4	TRBJ1-2	.	CASSLARAHGYTF	TGTGCCAGCAGCTTGGCCAGGGCCCATGGCTACACCTTC
TRBD1	TRBV5-1	TRBJ1-6	few	CASRQQGAVGNSPLHF	TGCGCCAGCAGACAACAGGGGGCGGTGGGTAATTCACCCCTCCACTTT
TRBD1	TRBV19	TRBJ1-2	.	CASSPQGDTGYTF	TGTGCCAGTAGTCCCCAGGGGGATACTGGCTACACCTTC
.	TRBV5-6	TRBJ2-6	.	CASSLVAGEIGANVLTF	TGTGCCAGCAGCTTGGTCGCAGGGGAGATTGGGGCCAACGTCCTGACTTTC
TRBD1	TRBV7-9	TRBJ2-7	.	CASSFPPGQGYEQYF	TGTGCCAGCAGCTTTCCCCCGGGACAGGGGTACGAGCAGTACTTC
.	TRBV19	TRBJ2-5	once	CASSPTGQGTQYF	TGTGCCAGTAGTCCTACCGGGCAGGGGACCCAGTACTTC
.	TRBV10-3	TRBJ2-2	.	CAISEAGTGELFF	TGTGCCATCAGTGAGGCAGGGACCGGGGAGCTGTTTTTT
TRBD1	TRBV5-4	TRBJ1-2	.	CASSWTGGGYTF	TGTGCCAGCAGCTGGACAGGGGGCGGCTACACCTTC
TRBD2	TRBV19	TRBJ2-1	many	CASTPSGNRYNEQFF	TGTGCCAGTACGCCCAGCGGGAATCGGTACAATGAGCAGTTCTTC
.	TRBV6-1	TRBJ2-7	.	CASSEAHSATYEQYF	TGTGCCAGCAGTGAAGCGCATAGTGCGACCTACGAGCAGTACTTC
.	TRBV14	TRBJ2-7	.	CASSLTRYEQYF	TGTGCCAGCAGCCTCACACGCTACGAGCAGTACTTC
.	TRBV24-1	TRBJ1-2	.	CATSDPRRANYGYTF	TGTGCCACCAGTGATCCCCGGAGGGCTAACTATGGCTACACCTTC
.	TRBV25-1	TRBJ1-1	.	CASSEYLRGGNTEAFF	TGTGCCAGCAGTGAATATCTTAGGGGGGGGAACACTGAAGCTTTCTTT
.	TRBV2	TRBJ2-7	.	CASTTTGTYEQYF	TGTGCCAGCACCACCACAGGAACCTACGAGCAGTACTTC
TRBD1	TRBV7-9	TRBJ1-1	once	CASSSRGTGDTEAFF	TGTGCCAGCAGCTCCAGAGGGACAGGGGACACTGAAGCTTTCTTT